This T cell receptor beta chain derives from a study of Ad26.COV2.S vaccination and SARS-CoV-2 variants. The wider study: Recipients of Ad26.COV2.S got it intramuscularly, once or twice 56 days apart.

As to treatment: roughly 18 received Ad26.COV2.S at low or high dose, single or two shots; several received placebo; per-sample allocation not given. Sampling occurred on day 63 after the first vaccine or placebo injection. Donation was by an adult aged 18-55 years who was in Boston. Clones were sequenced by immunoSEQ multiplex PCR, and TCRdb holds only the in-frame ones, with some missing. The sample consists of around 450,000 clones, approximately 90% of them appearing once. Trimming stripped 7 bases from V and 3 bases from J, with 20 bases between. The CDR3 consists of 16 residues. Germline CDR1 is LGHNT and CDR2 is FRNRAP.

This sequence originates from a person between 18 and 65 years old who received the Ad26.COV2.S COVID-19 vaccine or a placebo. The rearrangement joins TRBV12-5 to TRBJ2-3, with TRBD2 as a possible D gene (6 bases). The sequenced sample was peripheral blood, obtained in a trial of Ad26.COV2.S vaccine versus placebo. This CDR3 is CASDPSTTRTTDTQYF. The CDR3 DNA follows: TGTGCTAGTGACCCCTCGACGACTAGAACAACAGATACGCAGTATTTT.